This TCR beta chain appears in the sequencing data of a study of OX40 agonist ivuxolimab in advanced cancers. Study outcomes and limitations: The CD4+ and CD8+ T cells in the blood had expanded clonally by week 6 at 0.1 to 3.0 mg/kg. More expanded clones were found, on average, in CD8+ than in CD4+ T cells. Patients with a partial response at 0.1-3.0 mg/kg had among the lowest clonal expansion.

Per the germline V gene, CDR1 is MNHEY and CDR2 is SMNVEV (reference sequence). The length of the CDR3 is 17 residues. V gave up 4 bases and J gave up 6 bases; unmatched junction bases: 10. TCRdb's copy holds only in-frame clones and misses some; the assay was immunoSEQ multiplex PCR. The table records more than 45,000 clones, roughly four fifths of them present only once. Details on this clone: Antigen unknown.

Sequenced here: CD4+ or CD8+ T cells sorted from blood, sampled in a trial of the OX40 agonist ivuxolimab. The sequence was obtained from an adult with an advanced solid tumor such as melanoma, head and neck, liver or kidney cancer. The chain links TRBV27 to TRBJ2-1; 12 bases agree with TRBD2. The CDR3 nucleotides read TGTGCCAGCAGTTGGGAAAGTCCGGGACTAGCGGGCAATGAGCAGTTCTTC. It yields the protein CASSWESPGLAGNEQFF.